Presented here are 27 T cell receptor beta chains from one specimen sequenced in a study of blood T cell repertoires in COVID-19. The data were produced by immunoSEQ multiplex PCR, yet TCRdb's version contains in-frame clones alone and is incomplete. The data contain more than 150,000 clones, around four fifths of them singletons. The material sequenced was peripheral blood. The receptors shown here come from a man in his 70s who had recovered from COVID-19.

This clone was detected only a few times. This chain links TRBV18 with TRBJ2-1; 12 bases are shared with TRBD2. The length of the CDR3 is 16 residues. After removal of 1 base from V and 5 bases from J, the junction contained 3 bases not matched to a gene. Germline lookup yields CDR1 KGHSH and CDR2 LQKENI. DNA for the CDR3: TGTGCCAGCTCACCACGGACTAGCGGGACACACAATGAGCAGTTCTTC. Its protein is CASSPRTSGTHNEQFF.

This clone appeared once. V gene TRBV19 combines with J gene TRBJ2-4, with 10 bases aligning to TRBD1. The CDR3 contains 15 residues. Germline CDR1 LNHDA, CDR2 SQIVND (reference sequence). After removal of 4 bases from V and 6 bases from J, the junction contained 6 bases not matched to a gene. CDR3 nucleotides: TGTGCCAGTAGTACGACGGACAGGGGGAGAAACATTCAGTACTTC. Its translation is CASSTTDRGRNIQYF.

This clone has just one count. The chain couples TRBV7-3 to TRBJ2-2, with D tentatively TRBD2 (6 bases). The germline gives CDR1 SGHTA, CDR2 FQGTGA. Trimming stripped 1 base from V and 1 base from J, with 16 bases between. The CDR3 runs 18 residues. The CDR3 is CASSLRPGGDQNTGELFF. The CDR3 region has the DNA TGTGCCAGCAGCTTAAGGCCAGGAGGGGATCAGAACACCGGGGAGCTGTTTTTT.

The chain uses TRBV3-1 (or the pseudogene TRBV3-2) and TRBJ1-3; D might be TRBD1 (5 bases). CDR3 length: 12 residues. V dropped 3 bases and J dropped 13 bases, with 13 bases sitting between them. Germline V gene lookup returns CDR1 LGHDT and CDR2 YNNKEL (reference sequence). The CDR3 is CASSHSGGEIYF. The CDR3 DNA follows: TGTGCCAGCAGCCATTCCGGGGGGGAGATATATTTT.

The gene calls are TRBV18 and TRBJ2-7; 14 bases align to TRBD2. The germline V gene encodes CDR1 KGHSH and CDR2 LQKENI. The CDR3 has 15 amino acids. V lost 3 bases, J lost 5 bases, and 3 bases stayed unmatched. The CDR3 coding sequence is TGTGCCAGCTCACCGGGACTAGCGGGAGTGAACGAGCAGTACTTC. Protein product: CASSPGLAGVNEQYF.

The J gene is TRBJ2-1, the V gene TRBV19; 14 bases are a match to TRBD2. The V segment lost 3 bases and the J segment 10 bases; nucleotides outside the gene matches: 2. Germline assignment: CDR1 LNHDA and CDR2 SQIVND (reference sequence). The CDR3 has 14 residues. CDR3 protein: CASSMGLAGVEQFF. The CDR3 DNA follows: TGTGCCAGTAGTATGGGACTAGCGGGAGTCGAGCAGTTCTTC.

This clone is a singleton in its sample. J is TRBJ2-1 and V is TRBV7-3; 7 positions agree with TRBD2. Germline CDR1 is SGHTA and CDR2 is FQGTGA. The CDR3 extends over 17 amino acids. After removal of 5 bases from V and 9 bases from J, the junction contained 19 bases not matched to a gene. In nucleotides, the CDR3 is TGTGCCAGCAGCCAGACCGGCGCGGGAGCTTCCCGTGGTGAGCAGTTCTTC. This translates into CASSQTGAGASRGEQFF.

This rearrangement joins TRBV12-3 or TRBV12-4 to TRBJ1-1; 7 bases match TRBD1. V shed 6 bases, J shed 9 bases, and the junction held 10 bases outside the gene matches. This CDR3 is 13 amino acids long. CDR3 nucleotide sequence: TGTGCCAGCAGGCCCTCCGGGACAGACCAAGCTTTCTTT. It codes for CASRPSGTDQAFF.

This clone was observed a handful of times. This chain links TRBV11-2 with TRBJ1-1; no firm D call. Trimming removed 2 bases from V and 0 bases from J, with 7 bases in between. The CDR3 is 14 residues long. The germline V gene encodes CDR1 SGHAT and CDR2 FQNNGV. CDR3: CASSLNSLNTEAFF. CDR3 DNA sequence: TGTGCCAGCAGCTTAAACTCCCTGAACACTGAAGCTTTCTTT.

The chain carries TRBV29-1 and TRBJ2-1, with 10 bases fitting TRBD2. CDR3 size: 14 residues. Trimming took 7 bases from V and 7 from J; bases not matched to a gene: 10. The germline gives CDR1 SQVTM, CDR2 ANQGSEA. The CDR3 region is CSADLAGVTNEQFF. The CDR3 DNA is TGCAGCGCCGACCTAGCGGGAGTTACGAATGAGCAGTTCTTC.

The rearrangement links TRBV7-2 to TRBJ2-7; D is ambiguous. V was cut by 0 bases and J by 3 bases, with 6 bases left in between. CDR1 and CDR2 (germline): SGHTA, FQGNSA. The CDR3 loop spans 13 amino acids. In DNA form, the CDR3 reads TGTGCCAGCAGCTTAGCTGTCGGCTACGAGCAGTACTTC. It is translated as CASSLAVGYEQYF.

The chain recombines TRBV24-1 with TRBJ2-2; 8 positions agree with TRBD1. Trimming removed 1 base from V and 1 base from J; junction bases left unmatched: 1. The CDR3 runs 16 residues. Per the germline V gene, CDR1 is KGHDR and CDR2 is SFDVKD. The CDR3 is CATSDFGTGNTGELFF. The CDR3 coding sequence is TGTGCCACCAGTGATTTCGGGACAGGGAACACCGGGGAGCTGTTTTTT.

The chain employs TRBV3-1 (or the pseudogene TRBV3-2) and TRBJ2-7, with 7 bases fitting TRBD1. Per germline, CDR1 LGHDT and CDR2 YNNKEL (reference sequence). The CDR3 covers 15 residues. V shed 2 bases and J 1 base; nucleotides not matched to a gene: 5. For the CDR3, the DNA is TGTGCCAGCAGCCAAAGTGGGGGACAGTCCTACGAGCAGTACTTC. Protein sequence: CASSQSGGQSYEQYF.

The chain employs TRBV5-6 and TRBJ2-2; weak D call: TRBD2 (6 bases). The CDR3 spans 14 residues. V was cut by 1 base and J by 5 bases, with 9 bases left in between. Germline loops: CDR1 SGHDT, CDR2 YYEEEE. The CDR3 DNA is TGTGCCAGCAGCTTGCCTGGAGGGACCGGGGAGCTGTTTTTT. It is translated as CASSLPGGTGELFF.

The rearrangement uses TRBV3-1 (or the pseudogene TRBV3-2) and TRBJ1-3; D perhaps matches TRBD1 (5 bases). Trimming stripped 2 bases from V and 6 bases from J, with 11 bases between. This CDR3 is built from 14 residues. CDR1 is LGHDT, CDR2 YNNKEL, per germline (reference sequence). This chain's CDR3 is CASSQQGTVNTIYF. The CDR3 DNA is TGTGCCAGCAGCCAACAGGGAACGGTAAACACCATATATTTT.

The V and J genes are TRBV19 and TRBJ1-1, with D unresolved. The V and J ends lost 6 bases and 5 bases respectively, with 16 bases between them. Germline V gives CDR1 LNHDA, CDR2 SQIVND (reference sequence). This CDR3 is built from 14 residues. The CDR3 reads CASSPTYRKTEAFF. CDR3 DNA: TGTGCCAGTAGCCCCACCTACCGAAAGACTGAAGCTTTCTTT.

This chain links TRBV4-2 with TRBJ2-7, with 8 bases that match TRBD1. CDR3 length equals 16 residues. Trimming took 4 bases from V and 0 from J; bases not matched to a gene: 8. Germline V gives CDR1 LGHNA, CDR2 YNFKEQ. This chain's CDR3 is CASSPTQGTGSYEQYF. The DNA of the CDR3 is TGTGCCAGCAGCCCCACCCAAGGGACAGGCTCCTACGAGCAGTACTTC.

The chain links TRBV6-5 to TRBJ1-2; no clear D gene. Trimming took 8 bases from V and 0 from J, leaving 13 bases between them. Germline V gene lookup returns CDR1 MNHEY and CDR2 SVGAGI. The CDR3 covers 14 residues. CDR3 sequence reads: CASLSPGTNYGYTF. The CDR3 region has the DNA TGTGCCAGCTTATCCCCAGGCACTAACTATGGCTACACCTTC.

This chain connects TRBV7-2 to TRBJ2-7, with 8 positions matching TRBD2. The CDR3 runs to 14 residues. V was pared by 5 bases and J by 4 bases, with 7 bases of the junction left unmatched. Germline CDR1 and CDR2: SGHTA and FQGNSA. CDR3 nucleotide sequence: TGTGCCAGCAGCACTAACCGACTAGCGTACGAGCAGTACTTC. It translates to CASSTNRLAYEQYF.

The CDR3 sequence is CASSQNYEQYF. In DNA, the CDR3 is TGTGCCAGCAGCCAGAACTACGAGCAGTACTTC. V gene TRBV6-5 combines with J gene TRBJ2-7; unclear D gene. The CDR3 is 11 amino acids. The germline V gene has CDR1 MNHEY and CDR2 SVGAGI. V was clipped by 6 bases and J by 3 bases, with 6 bases between them.

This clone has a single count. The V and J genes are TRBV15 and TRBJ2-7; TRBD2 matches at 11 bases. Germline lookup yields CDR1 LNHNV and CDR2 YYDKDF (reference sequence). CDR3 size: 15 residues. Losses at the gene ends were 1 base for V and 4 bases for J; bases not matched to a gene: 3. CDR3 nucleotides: TGTGCCACCAGCAGAGGACGACTAGCGGGATACGAGCAGTACTTC. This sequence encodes CATSRGRLAGYEQYF.

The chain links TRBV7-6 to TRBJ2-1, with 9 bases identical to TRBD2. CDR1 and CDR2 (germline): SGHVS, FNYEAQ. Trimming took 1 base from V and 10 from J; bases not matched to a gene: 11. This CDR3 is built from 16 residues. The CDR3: CASSLGASGIPREQFF. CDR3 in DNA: TGTGCCAGCAGCTTAGGGGCTAGCGGGATCCCGAGGGAGCAGTTCTTC.

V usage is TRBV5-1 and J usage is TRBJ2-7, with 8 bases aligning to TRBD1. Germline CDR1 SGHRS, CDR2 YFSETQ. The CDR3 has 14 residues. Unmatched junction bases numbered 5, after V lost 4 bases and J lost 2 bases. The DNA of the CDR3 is TGCGCCAGCAGCCCGTTGACAGGGGCCTACGAGCAGTACTTC. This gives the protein CASSPLTGAYEQYF.

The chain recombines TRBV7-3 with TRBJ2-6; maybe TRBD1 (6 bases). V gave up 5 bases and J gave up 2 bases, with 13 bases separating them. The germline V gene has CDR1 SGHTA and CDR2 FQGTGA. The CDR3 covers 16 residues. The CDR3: CASSGGRKTGANVLTF. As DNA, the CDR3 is TGTGCCAGCAGCGGGGGCCGCAAAACTGGGGCCAACGTCCTGACTTTC.

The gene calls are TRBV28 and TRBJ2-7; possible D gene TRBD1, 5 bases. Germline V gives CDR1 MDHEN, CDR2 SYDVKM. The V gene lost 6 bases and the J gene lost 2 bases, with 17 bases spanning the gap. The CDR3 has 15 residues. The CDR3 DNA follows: TGTGCCAGCAGCCTTGGTGGACACCCGACCTACGAGCAGTACTTC. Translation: CASSLGGHPTYEQYF.

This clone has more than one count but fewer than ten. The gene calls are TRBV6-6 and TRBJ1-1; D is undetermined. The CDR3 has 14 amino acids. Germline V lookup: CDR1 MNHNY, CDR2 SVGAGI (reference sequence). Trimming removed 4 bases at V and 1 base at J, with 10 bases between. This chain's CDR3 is CASSSTPGNTEAFF. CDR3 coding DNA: TGTGCCAGCAGTTCAACCCCCGGGAACACTGAAGCTTTCTTT.

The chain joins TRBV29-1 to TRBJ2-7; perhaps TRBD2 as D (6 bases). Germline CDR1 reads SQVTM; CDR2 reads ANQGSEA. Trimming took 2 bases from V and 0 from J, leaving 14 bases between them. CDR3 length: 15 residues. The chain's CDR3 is CSVEMRGFRSYEQYF. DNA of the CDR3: TGCAGCGTTGAAATGCGGGGATTCCGCTCCTACGAGCAGTACTTC.